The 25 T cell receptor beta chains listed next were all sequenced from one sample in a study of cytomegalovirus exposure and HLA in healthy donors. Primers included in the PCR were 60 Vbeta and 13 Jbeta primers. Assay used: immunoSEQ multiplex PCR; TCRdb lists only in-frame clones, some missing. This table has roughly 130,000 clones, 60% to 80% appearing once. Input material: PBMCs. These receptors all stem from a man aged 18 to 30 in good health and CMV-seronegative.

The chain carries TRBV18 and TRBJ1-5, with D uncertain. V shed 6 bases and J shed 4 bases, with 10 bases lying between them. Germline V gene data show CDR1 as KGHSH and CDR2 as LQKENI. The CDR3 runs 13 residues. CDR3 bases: TGTGCCAGCTCGTTCGACGGGAATCAGCCCCAGCATTTT. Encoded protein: CASSFDGNQPQHF.

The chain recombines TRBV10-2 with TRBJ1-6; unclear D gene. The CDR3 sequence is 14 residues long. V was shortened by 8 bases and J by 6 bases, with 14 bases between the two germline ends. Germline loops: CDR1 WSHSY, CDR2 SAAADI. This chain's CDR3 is CASREPMSNSPLHF. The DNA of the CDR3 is TGCGCCAGCCGGGAACCTATGAGTAATTCACCCCTCCACTTT.

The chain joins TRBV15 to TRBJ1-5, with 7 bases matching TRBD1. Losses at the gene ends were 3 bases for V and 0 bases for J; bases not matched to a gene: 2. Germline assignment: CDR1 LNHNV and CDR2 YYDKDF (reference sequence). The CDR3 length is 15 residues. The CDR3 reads CATSRDRNSNQPQHF. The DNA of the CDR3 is TGTGCCACCAGCAGGGACAGGAATAGCAATCAGCCCCAGCATTTT.

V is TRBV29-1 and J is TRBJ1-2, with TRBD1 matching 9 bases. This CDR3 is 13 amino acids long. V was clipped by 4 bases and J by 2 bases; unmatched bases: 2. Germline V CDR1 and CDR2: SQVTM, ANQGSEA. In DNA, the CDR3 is TGCAGCGTTGGAGGACAGGGGAACTATGGCTACACCTTC. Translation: CSVGGQGNYGYTF.

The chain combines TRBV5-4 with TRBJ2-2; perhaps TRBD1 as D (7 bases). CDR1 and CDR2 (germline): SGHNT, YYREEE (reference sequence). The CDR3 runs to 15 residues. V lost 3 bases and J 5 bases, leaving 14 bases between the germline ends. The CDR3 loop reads CASSSRQGGTGELFF. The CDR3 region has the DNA TGTGCCAGCAGCTCTCGACAGGGAGGAACCGGGGAGCTGTTTTTT.

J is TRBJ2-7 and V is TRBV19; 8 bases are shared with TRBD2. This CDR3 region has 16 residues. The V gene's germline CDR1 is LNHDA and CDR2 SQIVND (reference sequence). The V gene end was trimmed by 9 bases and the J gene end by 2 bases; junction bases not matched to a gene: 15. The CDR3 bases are TGTGCCAGCCACCAAACCGGGACTAGGGTGACCTACGAGCAGTACTTC. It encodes CASHQTGTRVTYEQYF.

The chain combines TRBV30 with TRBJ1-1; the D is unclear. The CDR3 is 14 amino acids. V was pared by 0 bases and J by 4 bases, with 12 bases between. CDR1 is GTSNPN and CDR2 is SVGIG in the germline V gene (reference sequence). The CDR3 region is CAWSVGGIATEAFF. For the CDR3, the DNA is TGTGCCTGGAGTGTAGGAGGGATTGCCACTGAAGCTTTCTTT. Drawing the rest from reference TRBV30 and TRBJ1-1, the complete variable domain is SQTIHQWPATLVQPVGSPLSLECTVEGTSNPNLYWYRQAAGRGLQLLFYSVGIGQISSEVPQNLSASRPQDRQFILSSKKLLLSDSGFYLCAWSVGGIATEAFFGQGTRLTVV.

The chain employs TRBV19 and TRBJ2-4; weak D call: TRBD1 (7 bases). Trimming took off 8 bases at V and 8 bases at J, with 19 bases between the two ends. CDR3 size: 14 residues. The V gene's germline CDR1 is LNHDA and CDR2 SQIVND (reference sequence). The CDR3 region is CASGDSNGGDIQYF. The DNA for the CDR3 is TGTGCCAGTGGGGACAGCAACGGAGGGGACATTCAGTACTTC. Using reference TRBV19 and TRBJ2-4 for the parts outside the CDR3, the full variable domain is DGGITQSPKYLFRKEGQNVTLSCEQNLNHDAMYWYRQDPGQGLRLIYYSQIVNDFQKGDIAEGYSVSREKKESFPLTVTSAQKNPTAFYLCASGDSNGGDIQYFGAGTRLSVL.

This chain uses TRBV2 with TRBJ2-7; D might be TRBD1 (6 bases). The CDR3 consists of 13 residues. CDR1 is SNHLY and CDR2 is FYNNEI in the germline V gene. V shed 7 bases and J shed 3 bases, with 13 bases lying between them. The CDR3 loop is CASIRDTYYEQYF. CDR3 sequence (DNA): TGTGCCAGCATTCGGGACACTTACTACGAGCAGTACTTC.

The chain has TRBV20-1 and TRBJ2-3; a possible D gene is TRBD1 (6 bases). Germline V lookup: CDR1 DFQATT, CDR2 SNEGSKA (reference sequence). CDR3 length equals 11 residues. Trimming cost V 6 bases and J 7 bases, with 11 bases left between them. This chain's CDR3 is CSAEQGNTQYF. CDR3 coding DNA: TGCAGTGCAGAACAGGGAAATACGCAGTATTTT.

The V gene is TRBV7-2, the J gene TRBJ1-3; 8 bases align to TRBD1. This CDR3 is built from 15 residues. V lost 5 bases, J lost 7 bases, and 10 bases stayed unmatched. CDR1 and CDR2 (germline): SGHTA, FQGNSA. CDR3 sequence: CASSAGQAVQNTIYF. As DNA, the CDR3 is TGTGCCAGCAGCGCGGGACAGGCAGTTCAGAACACCATATATTTT.

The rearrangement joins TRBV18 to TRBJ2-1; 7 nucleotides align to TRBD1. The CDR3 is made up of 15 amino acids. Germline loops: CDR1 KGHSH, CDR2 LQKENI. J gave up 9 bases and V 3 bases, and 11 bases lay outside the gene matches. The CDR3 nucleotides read TGTGCCAGCTCACCCCATGAGGGGGCGTTGTCTGAGCAGTTCTTC. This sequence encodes CASSPHEGALSEQFF.

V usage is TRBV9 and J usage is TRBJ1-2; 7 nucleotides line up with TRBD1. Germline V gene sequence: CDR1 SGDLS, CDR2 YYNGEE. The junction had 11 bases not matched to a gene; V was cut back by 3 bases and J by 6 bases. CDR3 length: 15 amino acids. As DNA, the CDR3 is TGTGCCAGCAGCGACAGACAGGGTAATTGGGATGGCTACACCTTC. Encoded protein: CASSDRQGNWDGYTF.

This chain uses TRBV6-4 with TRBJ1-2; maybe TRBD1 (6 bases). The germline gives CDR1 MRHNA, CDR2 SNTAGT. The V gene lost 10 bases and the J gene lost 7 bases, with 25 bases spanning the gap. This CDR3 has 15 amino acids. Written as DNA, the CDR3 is TGTGCCACCGGGGGGCCAGGGCCTACTCACCCTGGCTACACCTTC. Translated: CATGGPGPTHPGYTF.

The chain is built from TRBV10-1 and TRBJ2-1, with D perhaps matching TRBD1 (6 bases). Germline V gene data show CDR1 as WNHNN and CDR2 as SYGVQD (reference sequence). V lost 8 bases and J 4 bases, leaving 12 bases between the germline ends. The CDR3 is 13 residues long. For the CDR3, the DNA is TGCGCCAGCGGGAGACAGGCATACAATGAGCAGTTCTTC. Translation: CASGRQAYNEQFF.

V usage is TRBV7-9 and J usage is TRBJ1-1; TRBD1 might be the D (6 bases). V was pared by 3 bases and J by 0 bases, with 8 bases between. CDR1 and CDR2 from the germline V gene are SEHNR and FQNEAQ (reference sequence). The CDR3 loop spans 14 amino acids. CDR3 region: CASSLDSVNTEAFF. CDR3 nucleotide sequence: TGTGCCAGCAGCTTGGACAGCGTGAACACTGAAGCTTTCTTT.

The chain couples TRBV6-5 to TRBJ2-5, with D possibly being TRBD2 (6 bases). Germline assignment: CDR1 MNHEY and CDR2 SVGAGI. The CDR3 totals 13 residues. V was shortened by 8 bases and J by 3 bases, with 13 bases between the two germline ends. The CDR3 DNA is TGTGCCAGCGGAGGAGGGCGAAAAGAGACCCAGTACTTC. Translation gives CASGGGRKETQYF.

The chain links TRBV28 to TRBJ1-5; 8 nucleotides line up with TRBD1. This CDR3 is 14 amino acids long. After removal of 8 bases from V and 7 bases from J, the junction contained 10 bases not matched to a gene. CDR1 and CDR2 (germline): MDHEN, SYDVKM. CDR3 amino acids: CASGTPGQEQPQHF. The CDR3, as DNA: TGTGCCAGCGGAACTCCGGGACAGGAACAGCCCCAGCATTTT.

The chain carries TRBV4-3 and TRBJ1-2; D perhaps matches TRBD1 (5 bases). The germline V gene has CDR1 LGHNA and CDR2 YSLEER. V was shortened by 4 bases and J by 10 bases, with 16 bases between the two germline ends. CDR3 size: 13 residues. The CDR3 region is CASSPDQDKFYTF. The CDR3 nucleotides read TGCGCCAGCAGCCCCGATCAGGACAAATTCTACACCTTC.

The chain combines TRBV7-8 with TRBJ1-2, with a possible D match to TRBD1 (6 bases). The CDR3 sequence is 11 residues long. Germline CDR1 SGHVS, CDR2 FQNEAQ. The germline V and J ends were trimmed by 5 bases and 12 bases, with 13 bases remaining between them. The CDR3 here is CASSAGASHTF. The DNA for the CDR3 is TGTGCCAGCAGCGCGGGGGCGTCCCACACCTTC.

The CDR3 region has the DNA TGTGCCATCAGTCCGGGACTTGTGAGCACAGATACGCAGTATTTT. It is translated as CAISPGLVSTDTQYF. The chain employs TRBV10-3 and TRBJ2-3; D perhaps matches TRBD2 (6 bases). Germline V lookup: CDR1 ENHRY, CDR2 SYGVKD. The CDR3 totals 15 residues. The V and J ends lost 5 bases and 0 bases respectively, with 12 bases between them.

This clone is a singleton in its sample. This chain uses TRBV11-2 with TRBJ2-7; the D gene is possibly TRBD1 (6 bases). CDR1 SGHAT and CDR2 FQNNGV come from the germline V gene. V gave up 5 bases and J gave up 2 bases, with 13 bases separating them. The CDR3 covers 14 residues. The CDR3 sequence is CASSLRQATYEQYF. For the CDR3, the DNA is TGTGCCAGCAGCCTCCGACAGGCGACCTACGAGCAGTACTTC.

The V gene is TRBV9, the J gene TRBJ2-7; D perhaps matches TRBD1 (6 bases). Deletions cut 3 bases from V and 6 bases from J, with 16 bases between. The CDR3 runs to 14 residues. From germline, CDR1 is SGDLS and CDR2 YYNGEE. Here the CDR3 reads CASSATTGKVEQYF. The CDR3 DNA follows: TGTGCCAGCAGCGCAACTACAGGGAAGGTCGAGCAGTACTTC.

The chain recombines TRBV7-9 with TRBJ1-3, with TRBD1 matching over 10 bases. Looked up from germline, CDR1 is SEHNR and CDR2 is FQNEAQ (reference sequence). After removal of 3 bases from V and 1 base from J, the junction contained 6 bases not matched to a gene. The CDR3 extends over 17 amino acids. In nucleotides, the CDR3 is TGTGCCAGCAGCTTCTTACCGGGACAGGGGTCTGGAAACACCATATATTTT. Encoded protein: CASSFLPGQGSGNTIYF.

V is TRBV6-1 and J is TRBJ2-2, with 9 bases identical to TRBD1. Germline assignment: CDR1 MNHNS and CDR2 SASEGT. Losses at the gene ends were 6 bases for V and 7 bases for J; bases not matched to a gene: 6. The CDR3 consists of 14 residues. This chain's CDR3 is CASRSGTGLGELFF. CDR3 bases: TGTGCCAGCAGGTCCGGGACAGGGCTCGGGGAGCTGTTTTTT.